The present entry profiles one T cell receptor beta chain with its context. Its antigen remains unknown. The sample belongs to a study of beta chain features in type 1 diabetes. Investigators reverse transcribed all isolated RNA, so they sequenced expressed TCRB transcripts. Some clones are missing from TCRdb's copy, which holds only in-frame ones; the method was immunoSEQ multiplex PCR. The table lists some 240,000 clones, about a sixth of them singletons. CDR1 is MNHEY and CDR2 is SVGAGI in the germline V gene. Between the trimmed V and J ends, which lost 0 bases and 7 bases, there was a span of 1 base. This CDR3 is built from 11 residues. Whole-study findings and limits: Patients with Type 1 diabetes showed moderately but significantly shorter TCRB CDR3s in all four CD4+ subsets.

The source is a man in his thirties or forties with type 1 diabetes. V usage is TRBV6-5 and J usage is TRBJ2-1; D is uncertain. What was sequenced was naive CD4+ T cells from blood. CDR3 in amino acids: CASSYSNEQFF. In DNA form, the CDR3 reads TGTGCCAGCAGTTACTCTAATGAGCAGTTCTTC.